A single T cell receptor beta chain is shown here with its context. Cells designated naive CD8 were CD45RO-negative and were positively selected for CCR7, with terminally differentiated effector memory CD45RA+ cells excluded. Germline trimming cut 5 bases from V and 5 bases from J; bases unmatched to any gene: 5. Germline loops: CDR1 SGHVS, CDR2 FQNEAQ. This CDR3 is 14 amino acids long. These data are taken from a study of shared clonotypes between healthy human individuals. Using approximately 200 ng DNA, approximately 30,000 T cell genomes, the sorted-subset replicate PCRs were run. Assay used: immunoSEQ multiplex PCR; TCRdb lists only in-frame clones, some missing. The table shows some 1,900,000 clones, with just under 95% occurring only once.

The receptor's source is a young man in good health. The specimen was naive CD8+ T cells sorted from blood. The chain carries TRBV7-8 and TRBJ2-5, with 10 bases identical to TRBD1. CDR3 sequence reads: CASSLGTGVETQYF. CDR3 coding DNA: TGTGCCAGCAGCCTCGGGACAGGGGTTGAGACCCAGTACTTC.